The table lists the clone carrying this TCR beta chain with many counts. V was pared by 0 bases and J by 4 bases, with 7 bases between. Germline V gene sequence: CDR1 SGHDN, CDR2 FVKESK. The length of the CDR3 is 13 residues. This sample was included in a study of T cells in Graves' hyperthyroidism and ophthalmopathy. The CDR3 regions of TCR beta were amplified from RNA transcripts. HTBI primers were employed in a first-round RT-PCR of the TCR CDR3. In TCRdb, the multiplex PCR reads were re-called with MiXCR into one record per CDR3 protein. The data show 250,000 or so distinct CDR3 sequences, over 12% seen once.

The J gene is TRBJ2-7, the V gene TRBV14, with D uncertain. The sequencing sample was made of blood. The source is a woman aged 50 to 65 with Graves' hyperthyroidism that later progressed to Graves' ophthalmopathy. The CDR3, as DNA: TGTGCCAGCAGCCAAGATTTTCGATACGAGCAGTACTTC. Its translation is CASSQDFRYEQYF.